The rows below give T cell receptor beta chains drawn from one sample of a study of cytomegalovirus exposure and HLA in healthy donors. Using immunoSEQ multiplex PCR, the repertoire was profiled, and TCRdb retains in-frame clones only, with some absent. The repertoire holds over 150,000 clones, with about 76% as singletons. Source material: PBMCs. These receptors were taken from a woman in her 40s in good health and CMV-seropositive. The CDR3 runs from the conserved cysteine through the conserved F or W. Fields, in order: J gene, clone size, CDR3 length, V gene, D gene, CDR3 protein, CDR3 DNA. D genes are given only for firm matches. Only part of the rows carry a size: once, few, many, or a class if the clone is expanded.

>TRBJ2-5|NA|13|TRBV29-1|NA
CSVKEGLQETQYF
TGCAGCGTTAAGGAGGGCTTACAAGAGACCCAGTACTTC
>TRBJ2-5|NA|13|TRBV29-1|TRBD2
CSALGGGRETQYF
TGCAGCGCCCTCGGGGGGGGCAGGGAGACCCAGTACTTC
>TRBJ2-7|NA|17|TRBV4-1|NA
CASSQERATEKNYEQYF
TGCGCCAGCAGCCAAGAGCGCGCGACAGAGAAAAACTACGAGCAGTACTTC
>TRBJ2-7|NA|14|TRBV7-2|NA
CASSFDMTSYEQYF
TGTGCCAGCAGCTTCGACATGACCTCCTACGAGCAGTACTTC
>TRBJ2-1|NA|18|TRBV4-3|TRBD1
CASSQAPGTESSYNEQFF
TGCGCCAGCAGCCAAGCCCCCGGGACAGAGAGCTCCTACAATGAGCAGTTCTTC
>TRBJ2-2|NA|16|TRBV29-1|NA
CSVIGNPELGPGELFF
TGCAGCGTTATTGGAAATCCGGAGCTGGGGCCCGGGGAGCTGTTTTTT
>TRBJ1-2|NA|16|TRBV5-3|TRBD1
CARSWLTQGVEHGYTF
TGTGCCAGAAGCTGGCTAACCCAGGGGGTAGAGCATGGCTACACCTTC
>TRBJ1-2|NA|15|TRBV27|NA
CASSFGGNMVYGYTF
TGTGCCAGCAGTTTCGGGGGGAACATGGTCTATGGCTACACCTTC
>TRBJ2-7|NA|13|TRBV7-2|NA
CAVRGAGSYEQYF
TGTGCCGTTCGGGGGGCGGGTTCCTACGAGCAGTACTTC
>TRBJ2-7|NA|17|TRBV7-9|TRBD1
CASSLEGGRGQPFKQYF
TGTGCCAGCAGCTTAGAAGGGGGCAGGGGGCAGCCATTTAAGCAGTACTTC
>TRBJ2-3|NA|13|TRBV9|TRBD2
CASSTGTSNTQYF
TGTGCCAGCAGCACTGGGACTAGCAATACGCAGTATTTT
>TRBJ2-5|NA|18|TRBV13|TRBD2
CASSLGASGRAQKETQYF
TGTGCCAGCAGCTTAGGAGCGAGCGGGAGGGCTCAAAAGGAGACCCAGTACTTC
>TRBJ2-2|NA|15|TRBV13|TRBD1
CASSHRTGNTGELFF
TGTGCCAGCAGCCATCGGACAGGTAACACCGGGGAGCTGTTTTTT
>TRBJ1-2|once|15|TRBV27|NA
CASSLSGGRGYGYTF
TGTGCCAGCAGTTTATCAGGAGGTCGGGGCTATGGCTACACCTTC
>TRBJ2-5|NA|15|TRBV6-1|NA
CASTPGHAYQETQYF
TGTGCCAGTACCCCGGGACATGCGTACCAAGAGACCCAGTACTTC
>TRBJ2-1|NA|16|TRBV11-2|TRBD2
CASSLRGTNLYNEQFF
TGTGCCAGCAGCTTAAGAGGGACTAATCTTTACAATGAGCAGTTCTTC
>TRBJ2-1|NA|14|TRBV5-1|NA
CASSIGGIYNEQFF
TGCGCCAGCAGCATTGGGGGGATATACAATGAGCAGTTCTTC
>TRBJ1-4|NA|12|TRBV18|NA
CASSGGYEKLFF
TGTGCCAGCTCAGGAGGGTACGAAAAACTGTTTTTT
>TRBJ1-5|NA|15|TRBV19|TRBD1
CATIGTGGHNQPQHF
TGTGCCACCATCGGGACAGGGGGACACAATCAGCCCCAGCATTTT
>TRBJ1-2|once|14|TRBV27|NA
CASSARTAGYGYTF
TGTGCCAGCAGTGCAAGGACGGCGGGATATGGCTACACCTTC
>TRBJ2-1|NA|13|TRBV7-9|NA
CASHRAGMNEQFF
TGTGCCAGCCACCGCGCGGGGATGAATGAGCAGTTCTTC
>TRBJ2-7|NA|14|TRBV28|TRBD2
CASSSGGSSYEQYF
TGTGCCAGCAGTTCCGGGGGGTCCTCCTACGAGCAGTACTTC
>TRBJ2-5|NA|13|TRBV18|TRBD1
CASSPGQKETQYF
TGTGCCAGCTCACCGGGACAGAAAGAGACCCAGTACTTC
>TRBJ2-6|NA|17|TRBV5-1|NA
CASSYGLFSSPSNVLTF
TGCGCCAGCAGCTATGGACTTTTTTCTAGCCCCTCCAACGTCCTGACTTTC
>TRBJ1-2|NA|14|TRBV2|NA
CASSDIGASYGYTF
TGTGCCAGCAGTGATATAGGGGCCTCCTATGGCTACACCTTC
>TRBJ2-7|NA|13|TRBV6-1|NA
CASSEERGYEQYF
TGTGCCAGCAGTGAAGAAAGGGGTTACGAGCAGTACTTC
>TRBJ2-1|NA|12|TRBV29-1|NA
CSGGEAYNEQFF
TGCAGCGGGGGAGAGGCCTACAATGAGCAGTTCTTC
>TRBJ2-2|NA|15|TRBV11-2|NA
CASSLGGGIPGELFF
TGTGCCAGCAGCTTGGGTGGAGGTATCCCCGGGGAGCTGTTTTTT
>TRBJ2-3|once|16|TRBV5-1|TRBD2
CASSFGLAGNTDTQYF
TGCGCCAGCAGTTTTGGACTAGCGGGGAACACAGATACGCAGTATTTT
>TRBJ2-7|few|11|TRBV6-5|NA
CASSYRSGQYF
TGTGCCAGCAGTTACCGGTCCGGGCAGTACTTC
>TRBJ1-1|NA|14|TRBV30|NA
CAWSELMGYTEAFF
TGTGCCTGGAGTGAACTGATGGGCTATACTGAAGCTTTCTTT
>TRBJ2-1|NA|15|TRBV7-9|TRBD2
CSSSLSGETYNEQFF
TGTTCCAGCAGCCTAAGCGGGGAAACCTACAATGAGCAGTTCTTC
>TRBJ2-5|NA|13|TRBV6-6|NA
CASSTRGRETQYF
TGTGCCAGCAGTACGCGGGGGCGGGAGACCCAGTACTTC
>TRBJ1-2|few|16|TRBV5-4|NA
CASSQGPRGDMGGYTF
TGTGCCAGCAGCCAGGGGCCGAGAGGAGACATGGGGGGCTACACCTTC
>TRBJ1-2|NA|12|TRBV28|NA
CASSYRDIRATF
TGTGCCAGCAGCTATCGGGACATTAGGGCCACCTTC
>TRBJ2-1|few|14|TRBV29-1|TRBD2
CSVRTSGNYNEQFF
TGCAGCGTCCGGACTAGCGGGAATTACAATGAGCAGTTCTTC
>TRBJ2-1|NA|15|TRBV7-2|TRBD2
CASSPSGISYNEQFF
TGTGCCAGCAGCCCTAGCGGGATCTCCTACAATGAGCAGTTCTTC
>TRBJ1-1|NA|15|TRBV7-2|NA
CASSFGDSLGTEAFF
TGTGCCAGCAGCTTCGGGGACTCCTTGGGGACTGAAGCTTTCTTT
>TRBJ2-7|NA|15|TRBV10-1|TRBD1
CASSETGDLSYEQYF
TGCGCCAGCAGTGAGACAGGGGACCTCTCCTACGAGCAGTACTTC
>TRBJ1-1|NA|15|TRBV6-5|NA
CASSYSSLSGTEAFF
TGTGCCAGCAGTTACTCCAGCCTTTCGGGCACTGAAGCTTTCTTT
>TRBJ2-7|NA|14|TRBV5-6|TRBD2
CASSPAAGVEEQYF
TGTGCCAGCAGCCCGGCAGCGGGGGTCGAGGAGCAGTACTTC
>TRBJ2-1|once|14|TRBV2|NA
CASSESGRYNEQFF
TGTGCCAGCAGTGAGTCAGGCCGCTACAATGAGCAGTTCTTC
>TRBJ2-7|few|15|TRBV6-5|NA
CASREQGPSSYEQYF
TGTGCCAGCAGGGAACAGGGTCCCAGCTCCTACGAGCAGTACTTC
>TRBJ2-1|NA|17|TRBV5-1|TRBD2
CASSQYSSGNSYNEQFF
TGCGCCAGCAGCCAATACTCTAGCGGGAACTCCTACAATGAGCAGTTCTTC
>TRBJ2-5|NA|14|TRBV2|NA
CASSLQGGGETQYF
TGTGCCAGCAGTCTACAGGGGGGGGGAGAGACCCAGTACTTC
>TRBJ2-1|NA|12|TRBV29-1|TRBD1
CSVEGQGYEQFF
TGCAGCGTCGAAGGACAGGGTTATGAGCAGTTCTTC
>TRBJ1-2|NA|14|TRBV6-5|NA
CASSFITGAHGYTF
TGTGCCAGCAGTTTCATAACGGGAGCCCATGGCTACACCTTC
>TRBJ1-2|NA|14|TRBV6-5|NA
CASSPRKGNNGYTF
TGTGCCAGCAGCCCCAGGAAGGGGAATAATGGCTACACCTTC
>TRBJ2-1|once|17|TRBV11-3|TRBD2
CASSPGLAGGQYNEQFF
TGTGCCAGCAGTCCCGGACTAGCGGGGGGGCAATACAATGAGCAGTTCTTC
>TRBJ1-5|NA|15|TRBV2|NA
CASLRFAGDNQPQHF
TGTGCCAGCTTAAGATTTGCAGGGGACAATCAGCCCCAGCATTTT
>TRBJ2-7|NA|14|TRBV5-1|NA
CASSLDQDSYEQYF
TGCGCCAGCAGCTTGGACCAGGATTCCTACGAGCAGTACTTC
>TRBJ1-2|few|13|TRBV2|NA
CASSGQTFYGYTF
TGTGCCAGCAGTGGACAGACTTTCTATGGCTACACCTTC
>TRBJ2-7|NA|12|TRBV5-1|TRBD1
CASSLQGREQYF
TGCGCCAGCAGCTTACAGGGGCGGGAGCAGTACTTC